The 11 T cell receptor beta chains below come from one sample, sequenced in a study of graft-versus-host responses after intestinal transplantation. Only in-frame clones appear in the TCRdb table, and some are missing; sequencing was by immunoSEQ multiplex PCR. The sample has tens of thousands of clones; 91% are singletons. Which antigens these TCRs recognize remains unknown. Sequenced here: unstimulated CD4+ T cells sorted from spleen or lymph node cells, sampled before intestinal transplant. The receptor set was obtained from a human donor who received an intestinal transplant.

The chain employs TRBV30 and TRBJ1-3; D uncertain. This CDR3 has 14 amino acids. Germline CDR1 reads GTSNPN; CDR2 reads SVGIG (reference sequence). V shed 2 bases and J shed 0 bases, with 8 bases lying between them. CDR3 sequence reads: CAWSRAGSGNTIYF. DNA for the CDR3: TGTGCCTGGAGTAGGGCGGGCTCTGGAAACACCATATATTTT.

The J gene is TRBJ1-4, the V gene TRBV12-5, with D hard to call. The CDR3 has 15 amino acids. Looked up from germline, CDR1 is LGHNT and CDR2 is FRNRAP. With 4 bases removed from V and 0 bases from J, the gap between germline ends came to 9 bases. In DNA, the CDR3 is TGTGCTAGTGGTTCCCTACAGACAACTAATGAAAAACTGTTTTTT. It is translated as CASGSLQTTNEKLFF.

V usage is TRBV6-4 and J usage is TRBJ2-3; 10 bases match TRBD2. The ends lost 2 bases at V and 2 bases at J; junction bases unmatched: 13. This CDR3 region has 19 residues. Germline CDR1 is MRHNA and CDR2 is SNTAGT. CDR3 loop: CASSDRGVGSGGHTDTQYF. CDR3 bases: TGTGCCAGCAGTGACAGGGGAGTAGGTAGCGGGGGGCACACAGATACGCAGTATTTT.

V usage is TRBV7-7 and J usage is TRBJ1-1; D is uncertain. The CDR3 has 13 residues. Germline V gene data show CDR1 as SSHAT and CDR2 as FNYEAQ (reference sequence). Trimming cost V 5 bases and J 1 base, with 8 bases left between them. The CDR3 sequence: CASSQNTNTEAFF. The DNA of the CDR3 is TGTGCCAGCAGCCAGAACACGAACACTGAAGCTTTCTTT.

This clone was found a few times. This chain joins TRBV10-3 and TRBJ1-1; 7 bases map to TRBD1. Trimming at V came to 4 bases and at J to 7 bases, leaving 9 bases not matched to a gene. CDR1 and CDR2 from the germline V gene are ENHRY and SYGVKD. The CDR3 sequence is 14 residues long. CDR3 region: CAISALDREDEAFF. In nucleotides, the CDR3 is TGTGCCATCAGTGCTCTTGACAGGGAAGATGAAGCTTTCTTT.

The rearrangement joins TRBV30 to TRBJ1-1, with a weak D call TRBD1 (6 bases). V shed 2 bases and J shed 5 bases, with 15 bases lying between them. The CDR3 covers 14 residues. Germline CDR1 GTSNPN, CDR2 SVGIG (reference sequence). This chain's CDR3 is CAWSRVRGGTEAFF. The CDR3 DNA follows: TGTGCCTGGAGTAGGGTCAGGGGAGGGACTGAAGCTTTCTTT.

The chain employs TRBV5-1 and TRBJ2-1; D might be TRBD2 (5 bases). The CDR3 is 15 amino acids. CDR1 and CDR2 from the germline V gene are SGHRS and YFSETQ. The germline V and J ends were trimmed by 2 bases and 4 bases, with 13 bases remaining between them. CDR3 bases: TGCGCCAGCAGCTTAAGGACTGGTATTTACAATGAGCAGTTCTTC. Translated, it gives CASSLRTGIYNEQFF.

The J gene is TRBJ2-5, the V gene TRBV7-2; possible D gene TRBD1, 6 bases. The DNA matches TRBJ2-7 better at its end, which makes the J call doubtful. The CDR3 extends over 15 amino acids. Germline V CDR1 and CDR2: SGHTA, FQGNSA. DNA for the CDR3: TGTGCCAGCAGCTTAATGCGGCAGGGGTCTGGCGAGCAGTACTTC. It codes for CASSLMRQGSGEQYF.

The chain joins TRBV4-1 to TRBJ2-7, with TRBD1 as a possible D gene (6 bases). Trimming took 1 base from V and 3 from J, leaving 7 bases between them. Looked up from germline, CDR1 is MGHRA and CDR2 is YSYEKL. The CDR3 has 13 residues. The CDR3: CASSQGQDYEQYF. CDR3 DNA: TGCGCCAGCAGCCAAGGACAGGACTACGAGCAGTACTTC.

The gene calls are TRBV18 and TRBJ2-7; TRBD2 is a possible D gene (7 bases). Germline V lookup: CDR1 KGHSH, CDR2 LQKENI. This CDR3 is 15 amino acids long. V lost 0 bases and J lost 3, with 12 bases in between. CDR3 sequence: CASSPPQGGGYEQYF. The CDR3 DNA is TGTGCCAGCTCACCACCCCAAGGGGGGGGCTACGAGCAGTACTTC.

The chain links TRBV2 to TRBJ1-4; perhaps TRBD1 as D (6 bases). Germline V gene lookup returns CDR1 SNHLY and CDR2 FYNNEI. V lost 7 bases to trimming and J lost 8 bases, with 14 bases between them. The CDR3 extends over 13 amino acids. The CDR3 coding sequence is TGTGCCAGCAAGACGGATAGGGGGGAAAAACTGTTTTTT. This translates into CASKTDRGEKLFF.